These T cell receptor beta chains were read from a single sample in a study of shared clonotypes between healthy human individuals. Produced via immunoSEQ multiplex PCR; TCRdb's table is partial and in-frame only. Of 1.5 million to 2.5 million clones in the sample, over 85% were seen once. Sequencing input: naive CD8+ T cells sorted from blood. These receptor sequences come from a man aged 18 to 35 in good health. CDR3s include the opening cysteine and the closing phenylalanine or tryptophan. A D gene is named only where the DNA matches it firmly. Clone sizes are given selectively: once, few, many, or a class where the clone is expanded.

TRBJ1-5 | TRBV13 | NA | TRBD1 | TGTGCCAGCAGCTTACGGGGACAGGGCAATCAGCCCCAGCATTTT | CASSLRGQGNQPQHF
TRBJ2-7 | TRBV6-1 | NA | NA | TGTGCCAGCAGCGTCCGCCCAACAGACGAGCAGTACTTC | CASSVRPTDEQYF
TRBJ2-5 | TRBV7-6 | NA | TRBD2 | TGTGCCAGCAGCTTAGTAGGGCTAGCGGGAGAGGGAGAGACCCAGTACTTC | CASSLVGLAGEGETQYF
TRBJ2-3 | TRBV7-9 | NA | NA | TGTGCCAGCAGAGAAGGGTCAGACAAGGACACAGATACGCAGTATTTT | CASREGSDKDTDTQYF
TRBJ2-2 | TRBV7-9 | NA | NA | TGTGCCAGCAGCCCCCCCGGGACGGGGAACACCGGGGAGCTGTTTTTT | CASSPPGTGNTGELFF
TRBJ2-5 | TRBV5-6 | NA | NA | TGTGCCAGCAGCTTGAACGGGTGGGAGACCCAGTACTTC | CASSLNGWETQYF
TRBJ1-4 | TRBV30 | NA | NA | TGTGCCTGGACGAACACCCGGGACTGGGATGAAAAACTGTTTTTT | CAWTNTRDWDEKLFF
TRBJ2-7 | TRBV27 | NA | NA | TGTGCCAGCAGAAGTTTGGGGGAAGCCCCCTACGAGCAGTACTTC | CASRSLGEAPYEQYF
TRBJ2-7 | TRBV27 | NA | NA | TGTGCCAGCAGTCTTGGGCGACAGGTCTCGTCCTACGAGCAGTACTTC | CASSLGRQVSSYEQYF
TRBJ2-7 | TRBV10-3 | NA | NA | TGTGCCACCACTTTTGGAGGGATCGACGAGCAGTACTTC | CATTFGGIDEQYF
TRBJ1-2 | TRBV10-3 | NA | TRBD1 | TGTGCCATTTCGACAGGGGACCCTATCTATGGCTACACCTTC | CAISTGDPIYGYTF
TRBJ2-1 | TRBV29-1 | once | TRBD2 | TGCAGCGTTGAAGATCTAGCGGAAGAGCAGTTCTTC | CSVEDLAEEQFF
TRBJ2-7 | TRBV11-2 | NA | TRBD2 | TGTGCCAGCAGCTACCGGGGGGGTCCGACCTACGAGCAGTACTTC | CASSYRGGPTYEQYF
TRBJ1-5 | TRBV27 | NA | NA | TGTGCCAGCAGTTTTGTATCGGTATGGGGTATTAATCAGCCCCAGCATTTT | CASSFVSVWGINQPQHF
TRBJ2-3 | TRBV5-6 | NA | NA | TGTGCCAGCAGCTTGAGCCGTGGGGGGTTCACAGATACGCAGTATTTT | CASSLSRGGFTDTQYF
TRBJ2-1 | TRBV28 | NA | TRBD1 | TGTGCCAGCGGTTCCGGGACAGGGGGTTTGAATGAGCAGTTCTTC | CASGSGTGGLNEQFF
TRBJ1-1 | TRBV15 | NA | TRBD1 | TGTGCCACCAGCTGGGGACAGCAGAACACTGAAGCTTTCTTT | CATSWGQQNTEAFF
TRBJ2-7 | TRBV7-9 | NA | NA | TGTGCCAGCAGCCAGACAGAGAACGAGCAGTACTTC | CASSQTENEQYF
TRBJ2-1 | TRBV29-1 | NA | NA | TGCAGCGTAGGGGACTGGGGGAATGAGCAGTTCTTC | CSVGDWGNEQFF
TRBJ2-7 | TRBV7-9 | NA | NA | TGTGCCAGCAGCTTAGCGTTGGCCTACGAGCAGTACTTC | CASSLALAYEQYF
TRBJ2-1 | TRBV10-1 | NA | NA | TGCGCCAGCAGTGAGTCTGAGGGCTACAATGAGCAGTTCTTC | CASSESEGYNEQFF
TRBJ2-3 | TRBV5-1 | NA | NA | TGCGCCAGCACCGAGGCACGGCCTGGAACAGATACGCAGTATTTT | CASTEARPGTDTQYF